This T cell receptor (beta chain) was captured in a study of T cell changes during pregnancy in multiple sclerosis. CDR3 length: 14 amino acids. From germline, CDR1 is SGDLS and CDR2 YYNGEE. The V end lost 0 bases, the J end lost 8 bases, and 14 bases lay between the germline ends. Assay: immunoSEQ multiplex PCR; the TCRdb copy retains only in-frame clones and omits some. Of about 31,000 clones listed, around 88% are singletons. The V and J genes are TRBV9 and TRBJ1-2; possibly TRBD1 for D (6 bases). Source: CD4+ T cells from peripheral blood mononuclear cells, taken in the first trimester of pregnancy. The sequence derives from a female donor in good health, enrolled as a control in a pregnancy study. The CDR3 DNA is TGTGCCAGCAGCGTAGGACAGGTAATGGTAGGCTACACCTTC. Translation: CASSVGQVMVGYTF. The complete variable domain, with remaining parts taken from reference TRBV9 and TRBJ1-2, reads DSGVTQTPKHLITATGQRVTLRCSPRSGDLSVYWYQQSLDQGLQFLIQYYNGEERAKGNILERFSAQQFPDLHSELNLSSLELGDSALYFCASSVGQVMVGYTFGSGTRLTVV.